These 20 T cell receptor beta chains share one sample of origin, sequenced in a study of T-cell reconstitution after alpha-beta-depleted transplantation in children. The library targeted TCRbeta and was prepared with unique molecular identifiers. TCRdb fed the PCR reads into MiXCR, producing one record per CDR3 protein. The table records just over 950,000 distinct CDR3 sequences, about 29% of them present only once. The sample consisted of PBMCs, mostly from graft donor cells, taken 360 days after TCRalphabeta/CD19-depleted stem cell transplant. These receptors came from a boy younger than two who had a stem cell transplant for SCID, so the T cells may come from the graft donor.

V and J are TRBV11-2 and TRBJ2-1; TRBD1 matches at 9 bases. Germline V CDR1 and CDR2: SGHAT, FQNNGV. This CDR3 is 17 amino acids long. Trimming took 3 bases from V and 2 from J; bases not matched to a gene: 8. The CDR3 protein is CASSFLPGQGTYNEQFF. DNA of the CDR3: TGTGCCAGCAGCTTCCTACCGGGACAGGGTACCTACAATGAGCAGTTCTTC.

The chain combines TRBV11-2 with TRBJ2-3; D call uncertain. The CDR3 contains 14 residues. Germline CDR1 SGHAT, CDR2 FQNNGV. V was clipped by 5 bases and J by 1 base, with 10 bases between them. In DNA, the CDR3 is TGTGCCAGCAGCCACGGCGTACGCACAGATACGCAGTATTTT. It specifies CASSHGVRTDTQYF.

V usage is TRBV12-3 or TRBV12-4 and J usage is TRBJ2-1; the D gene is possibly TRBD2 (7 bases). V lost 5 bases to trimming and J lost 8 bases, with 16 bases between them. This CDR3 region has 14 residues. This CDR3 reads CASSRPPGGHEQFF. The DNA of the CDR3 is TGTGCCAGCAGTCGACCGCCGGGGGGCCATGAGCAGTTCTTC.

The V gene is TRBV14, the J gene TRBJ2-7; 9 bases are shared with TRBD1. Germline loops: CDR1 SGHDN, CDR2 FVKESK. This CDR3 has 18 residues. J gave up 2 bases and V 0 bases, and 11 bases lay outside the gene matches. The CDR3 loop is CASSQDPRDRDSPYEQYF. As DNA, the CDR3 is TGTGCCAGCAGCCAAGATCCCCGGGACAGGGATTCCCCCTACGAGCAGTACTTC.

This clonotype appeared a single time. The chain carries TRBV6-5 and TRBJ2-7; D is unclear. Trimming pared 2 bases from V and 0 bases from J, leaving 8 bases between. The CDR3 has 14 residues. Germline V lookup: CDR1 MNHEY, CDR2 SVGAGI. This CDR3 is CASSYRRNSYEQYF. The CDR3 nucleotides read TGTGCCAGCAGTTACCGCAGAAACTCCTACGAGCAGTACTTC.

V is TRBV5-1 and J is TRBJ2-1, with D hard to call. Germline values: CDR1 SGHRS, CDR2 YFSETQ. This CDR3 is built from 14 residues. V was shortened by 0 bases and J by 5 bases, with 9 bases between the two germline ends. CDR3 region: CASSLVDLNNEQFF. Here the CDR3 DNA reads TGCGCCAGCAGCTTGGTTGACCTCAACAATGAGCAGTTCTTC.

This clonotype was picked up a small number of times. The CDR3 spells CATSTGGTSTDTQYF. The CDR3 bases are TGTGCCACCAGTACCGGGGGAACTAGCACAGATACGCAGTATTTT. The chain links TRBV24-1 to TRBJ2-3; D may be TRBD2 (6 bases). Germline CDR1 KGHDR, CDR2 SFDVKD. CDR3 size: 15 residues. Trimming shortened V by 6 bases and J by 0 bases, and 12 bases separated the two germline ends.

The gene calls are TRBV4-2 and TRBJ2-7, with D possibly TRBD2 on 5 matching bases. Germline V gives CDR1 LGHNA, CDR2 YNFKEQ. Deletions cut 4 bases from V and 1 base from J, with 11 bases between. The CDR3 runs 14 residues. CDR3 sequence reads: CASSLGIQSYEQYF. CDR3 DNA: TGTGCCAGCAGCCTCGGGATACAATCCTACGAGCAGTACTTC.

This clonotype was counted a few times. The genes are TRBV28 and TRBJ1-2; possibly TRBD1 for D (6 bases). This CDR3 comprises 14 residues. With 8 bases removed from V and 4 bases from J, the gap between germline ends came to 17 bases. From germline, CDR1 is MDHEN and CDR2 SYDVKM. DNA of the CDR3: TGTGCCAGCGAAGGTACAGGGACTGGCTATGGCTACACCTTC. This encodes CASEGTGTGYGYTF.

There are many counts of this clonotype. This CDR3 reads CASSYRQGTGNTIYF. In nucleotides, the CDR3 is TGTGCCAGCAGTTACCGACAGGGCACTGGAAACACCATATATTTT. J is TRBJ1-3 and V is TRBV6-5; 7 bases fit TRBD1. Germline V gene data show CDR1 as MNHEY and CDR2 as SVGAGI. Germline trimming cut 2 bases from V and 2 bases from J; bases unmatched to any gene: 3. This CDR3 contains 15 residues.

The chain employs TRBV4-1 and TRBJ2-1; D is undetermined. Between the trimmed V and J ends, which lost 1 base and 9 bases, there was a span of 13 bases. The CDR3 covers 14 residues. In germline, CDR1 is MGHRA, CDR2 YSYEKL. CDR3 in amino acids: CASSQAMVRGEQFF. The CDR3 DNA reads as TGCGCCAGCAGCCAAGCTATGGTTCGAGGTGAGCAGTTCTTC.

In its sample, this clonotype was seen a few times. The V and J genes are TRBV6-2 or TRBV6-3 and TRBJ2-1; D is uncertain. Germline lookup yields CDR1 MNHEY and CDR2 SVGEGT. The germline V and J ends were trimmed by 6 bases and 7 bases, with 13 bases remaining between them. The CDR3 runs 13 residues. The CDR3 sequence is CASSPVSENEQFF. CDR3 coding DNA: TGTGCCAGCAGCCCCGTTTCTGAGAATGAGCAGTTCTTC.

This clonotype appeared a few times. The V and J genes are TRBV5-1 and TRBJ2-2; D unclear. V was shortened by 2 bases and J by 5 bases, with 10 bases between the two germline ends. This CDR3 spans 14 amino acids. Germline V gives CDR1 SGHRS, CDR2 YFSETQ. DNA for the CDR3: TGCGCCAGCAGCTTTGTACCCGGAACCGGGGAGCTGTTTTTT. Protein product: CASSFVPGTGELFF. Full variable domain (rest looked up from reference TRBV5-1 and TRBJ2-2): KAGVTQTPRYLIKTRGQQVTLSCSPISGHRSVSWYQQTPGQGLQFLFEYFSETQRNKGNFPGRFSGRQFSNSRSEMNVSTLELGDSALYLCASSFVPGTGELFFGEGSRLTVL.

This clonotype has just one count. The genes are TRBV24-1 and TRBJ2-1; D possibly uses TRBD1 or TRBD2 (5 bases each). The germline CDR1 and CDR2 sequences are KGHDR and SFDVKD. V dropped 4 bases and J dropped 12 bases, with 18 bases sitting between them. The length of the CDR3 is 14 residues. In nucleotides, the CDR3 is TGTGCCACCAGTGACGCCGGGGCGCTTTTGGGGCAGTTCTTC. Protein: CATSDAGALLGQFF.

This sequence joins TRBV4-1 and TRBJ2-1, with D perhaps matching TRBD2 (6 bases). The germline gives CDR1 MGHRA, CDR2 YSYEKL. The CDR3 is 16 residues long. V was trimmed by 4 bases and J by 9 bases, leaving 22 bases between them. In nucleotides, the CDR3 is TGCGCCAGCAGCCGAATAATAGCGCCACGGGGGTTTGAGCAGTTCTTC. It translates to CASSRIIAPRGFEQFF.

The chain recombines TRBV6-2 or TRBV6-3 with TRBJ2-1; 9 bases agree with TRBD2. From germline, CDR1 is MNHEY and CDR2 SVGEGT. The J segment lost 8 bases and the V segment lost 5 bases, leaving 10 bases of the junction unmatched. CDR3 size: 15 residues. This CDR3 is CASSEGLARSYEQFF. The CDR3 bases are TGTGCCAGCAGTGAGGGACTAGCAAGGTCCTATGAGCAGTTCTTC.

In its sample, this clonotype was seen a few times. The chain has TRBV6-2 or TRBV6-3 and TRBJ2-1; the D gene is possibly TRBD2 (5 bases). This CDR3 contains 13 residues. Trimming pared 4 bases from V and 15 bases from J, leaving 19 bases between. Germline CDR1 is MNHEY and CDR2 is SVGEGT. The CDR3: CASSLADLATRFF. CDR3 in DNA: TGTGCCAGCAGTTTGGCTGATTTAGCAACTAGGTTCTTC.

The chain couples TRBV5-1 to TRBJ2-5; 11 nucleotides align to TRBD1. V was pared by 6 bases and J by 2 bases, with 3 bases of the junction left unmatched. The CDR3 length is 14 residues. Looked up from germline, CDR1 is SGHRS and CDR2 is YFSETQ. The DNA of the CDR3 is TGCGCCAGCAACAGGGACAGGGGGCAAGAGACCCAGTACTTC. Translation gives CASNRDRGQETQYF.

The chain links TRBV12-3 or TRBV12-4 to TRBJ1-1; D is undetermined. Trimming took 1 base from V and 3 from J, leaving 12 bases between them. The CDR3 has 15 residues. This CDR3 reads CASSLVSGRDTEAFF. Written as DNA, the CDR3 is TGTGCCAGCAGTTTAGTATCCGGTAGGGACACTGAAGCTTTCTTT.

The genes are TRBV2 and TRBJ2-7; the match to TRBD1 covers 7 bases. Losses at the gene ends were 5 bases for V and 3 bases for J; bases not matched to a gene: 7. Germline CDR1 and CDR2: SNHLY and FYNNEI. CDR3 length: 14 residues. The CDR3 DNA is TGTGCCAGCAGTCCCGACAGGGCCGGCTACGAGCAGTACTTC. This sequence encodes CASSPDRAGYEQYF.